Here is one T cell receptor (beta chain) with its context. Its specificity is not known. The data were produced by immunoSEQ multiplex PCR, yet TCRdb's version contains in-frame clones alone and is incomplete. This sample has hundreds of thousands of clones, with roughly nine tenths found just once. This specimen belongs to a study of Ad26.COV2.S vaccination and SARS-CoV-2 variants. Study-wide context: Doses of Ad26.COV2.S were injected into muscle once or twice, 56 days apart. Whole-study results and caveats: Following vaccination, spike-specific CD8+ and CD4+ T cell responses reportedly exhibited substantial breadth.

CDR1 is SGHNT, CDR2 YENEEA, per germline. The CDR3 runs to 15 residues. V was pared by 1 base and J by 5 bases, with 11 bases between. Treatment of the sample: 15 to 20 received Ad26.COV2.S at low or high dose, single or two shots; about 5 received placebo; per-sample allocation not given. Samples came from day 63 after the first vaccine or placebo injection. This sample comprised peripheral blood, obtained in a trial of Ad26.COV2.S vaccine versus placebo. The sequence derives from a person between 18 and 59 years old who received the Ad26.COV2.S COVID-19 vaccine or a placebo. The chain has TRBV11-3 and TRBJ2-2, with TRBD2 as a possible D gene (6 bases). This CDR3 is CASSLVRETTGELFF. CDR3 sequence (DNA): TGTGCCAGCAGCTTAGTTCGGGAGACTACCGGGGAGCTGTTTTTT.